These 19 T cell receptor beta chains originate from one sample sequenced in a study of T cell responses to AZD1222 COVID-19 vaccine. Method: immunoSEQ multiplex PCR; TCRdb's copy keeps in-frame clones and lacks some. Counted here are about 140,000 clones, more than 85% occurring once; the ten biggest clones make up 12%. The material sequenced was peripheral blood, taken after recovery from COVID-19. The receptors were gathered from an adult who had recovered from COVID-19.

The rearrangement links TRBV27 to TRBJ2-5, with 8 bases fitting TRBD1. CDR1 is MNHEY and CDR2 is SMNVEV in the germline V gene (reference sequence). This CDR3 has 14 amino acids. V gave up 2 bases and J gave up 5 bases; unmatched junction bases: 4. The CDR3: CASSLRTGRETQYF. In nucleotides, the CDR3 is TGTGCCAGCAGTTTACGGACAGGGCGGGAGACCCAGTACTTC.

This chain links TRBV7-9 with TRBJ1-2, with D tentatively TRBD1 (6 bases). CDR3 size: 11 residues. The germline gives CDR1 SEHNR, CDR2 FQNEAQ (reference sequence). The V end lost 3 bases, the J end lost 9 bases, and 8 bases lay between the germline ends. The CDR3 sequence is CASSLGHSYTF. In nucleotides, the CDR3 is TGTGCCAGCAGCTTGGGACATAGCTACACCTTC.

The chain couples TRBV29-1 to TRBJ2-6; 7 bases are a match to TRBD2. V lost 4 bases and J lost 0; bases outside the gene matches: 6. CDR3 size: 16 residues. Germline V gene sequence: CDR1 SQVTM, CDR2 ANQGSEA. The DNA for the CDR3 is TGCAGCGTTGGGGTTTCGGGGGGCTCTGGGGCCAACGTCCTGACTTTC. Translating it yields CSVGVSGGSGANVLTF.

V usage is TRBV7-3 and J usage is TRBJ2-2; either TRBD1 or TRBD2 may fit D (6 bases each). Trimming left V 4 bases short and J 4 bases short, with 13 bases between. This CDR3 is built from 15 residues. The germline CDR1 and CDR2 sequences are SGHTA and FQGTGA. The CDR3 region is CASSSGVRGTGELFF. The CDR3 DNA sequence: TGTGCCAGCAGCTCGGGGGTCAGGGGCACCGGGGAGCTGTTTTTT.

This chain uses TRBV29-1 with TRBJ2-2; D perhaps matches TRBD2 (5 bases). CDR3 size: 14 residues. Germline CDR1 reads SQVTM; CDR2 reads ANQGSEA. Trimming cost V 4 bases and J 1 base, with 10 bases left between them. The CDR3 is CSVGEPGNTGELFF. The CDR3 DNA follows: TGCAGCGTTGGGGAGCCCGGGAACACCGGGGAGCTGTTTTTT.

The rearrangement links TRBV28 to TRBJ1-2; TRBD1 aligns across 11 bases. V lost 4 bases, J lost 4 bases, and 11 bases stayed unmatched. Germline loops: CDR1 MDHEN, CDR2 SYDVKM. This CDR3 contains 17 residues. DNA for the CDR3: TGTGCCAGCAGTTCACAGGGACAGGGGGGTCGGGGCTATGGCTACACCTTC. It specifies CASSSQGQGGRGYGYTF.

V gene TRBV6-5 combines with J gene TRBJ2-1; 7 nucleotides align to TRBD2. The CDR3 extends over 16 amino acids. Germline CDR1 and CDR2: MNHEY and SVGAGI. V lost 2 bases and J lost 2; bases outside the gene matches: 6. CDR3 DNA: TGTGCCAGCAGTTACCAGTCGAGCGGGGCCTACAATGAGCAGTTCTTC. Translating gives CASSYQSSGAYNEQFF.

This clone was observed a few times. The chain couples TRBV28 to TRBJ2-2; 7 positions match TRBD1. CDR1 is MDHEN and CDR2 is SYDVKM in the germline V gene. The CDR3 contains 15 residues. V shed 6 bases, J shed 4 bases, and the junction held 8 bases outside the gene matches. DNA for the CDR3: TGTGCCAGCAGCCCCCGGACAGGTCCCACCGGGGAGCTGTTTTTT. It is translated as CASSPRTGPTGELFF.

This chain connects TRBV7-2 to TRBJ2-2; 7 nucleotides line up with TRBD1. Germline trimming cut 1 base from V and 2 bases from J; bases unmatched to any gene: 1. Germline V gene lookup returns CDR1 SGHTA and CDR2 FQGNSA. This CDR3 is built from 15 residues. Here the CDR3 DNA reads TGTGCCAGCAGCTTAGGGACAGGCAACACCGGGGAGCTGTTTTTT. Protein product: CASSLGTGNTGELFF.

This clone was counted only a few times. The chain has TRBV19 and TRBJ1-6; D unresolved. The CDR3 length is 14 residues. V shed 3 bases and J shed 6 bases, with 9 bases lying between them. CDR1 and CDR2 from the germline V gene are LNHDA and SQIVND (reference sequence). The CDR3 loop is CASSMSTPNSPLHF. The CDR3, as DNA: TGTGCCAGTAGTATGTCGACACCTAATTCACCCCTCCACTTT.

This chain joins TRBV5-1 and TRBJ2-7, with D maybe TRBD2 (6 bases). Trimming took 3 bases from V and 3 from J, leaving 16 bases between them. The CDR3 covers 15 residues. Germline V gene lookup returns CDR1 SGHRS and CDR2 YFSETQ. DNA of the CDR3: TGCGCCAGCAGCTCCCAGGGACTTGGACACTACGAGCAGTACTTC. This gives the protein CASSSQGLGHYEQYF.

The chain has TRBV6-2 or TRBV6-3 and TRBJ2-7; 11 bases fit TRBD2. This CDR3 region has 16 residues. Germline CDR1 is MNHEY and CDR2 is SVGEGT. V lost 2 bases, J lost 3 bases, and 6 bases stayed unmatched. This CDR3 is CASSYGTSGILYEQYF. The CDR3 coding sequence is TGTGCCAGCAGTTACGGGACTAGCGGAATCCTCTACGAGCAGTACTTC.

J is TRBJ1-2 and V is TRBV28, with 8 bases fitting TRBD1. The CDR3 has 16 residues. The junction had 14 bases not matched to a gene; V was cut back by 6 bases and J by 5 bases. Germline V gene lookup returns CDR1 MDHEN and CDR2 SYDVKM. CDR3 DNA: TGTGCCAGCAGAGGACAGGGAGGATCGAGGATTTATGGCTACACCTTC. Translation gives CASRGQGGSRIYGYTF.

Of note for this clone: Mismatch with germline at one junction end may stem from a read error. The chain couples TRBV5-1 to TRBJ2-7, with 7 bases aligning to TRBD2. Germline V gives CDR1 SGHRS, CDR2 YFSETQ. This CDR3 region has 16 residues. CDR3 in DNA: TGCGCCAGCAGCCCCTACCCTAGCGGTCCCTCCCACGAGCAGTACTTC. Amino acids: CASSPYPSGPSHEQYF.

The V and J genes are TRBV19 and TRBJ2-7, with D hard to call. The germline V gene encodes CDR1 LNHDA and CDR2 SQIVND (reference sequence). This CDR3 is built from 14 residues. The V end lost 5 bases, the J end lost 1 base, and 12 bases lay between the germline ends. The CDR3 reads CASSPDSGSYEQYF. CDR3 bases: TGTGCCAGTAGTCCAGATTCTGGATCCTACGAGCAGTACTTC.

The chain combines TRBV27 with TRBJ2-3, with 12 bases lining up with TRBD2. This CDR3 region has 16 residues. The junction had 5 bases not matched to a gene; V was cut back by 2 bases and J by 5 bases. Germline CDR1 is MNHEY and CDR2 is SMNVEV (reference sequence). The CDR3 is CASSLNGLAGRDTQYF. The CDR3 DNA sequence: TGTGCCAGCAGTTTAAACGGACTAGCGGGAAGAGATACGCAGTATTTT.

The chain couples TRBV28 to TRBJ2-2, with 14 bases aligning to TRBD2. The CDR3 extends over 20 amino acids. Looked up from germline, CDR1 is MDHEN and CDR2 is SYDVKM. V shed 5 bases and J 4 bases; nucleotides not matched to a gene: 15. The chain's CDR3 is CASSHWGARTSGRFTGELFF. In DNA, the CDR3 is TGTGCCAGCAGTCACTGGGGGGCGAGGACTAGCGGGAGGTTCACCGGGGAGCTGTTTTTT.

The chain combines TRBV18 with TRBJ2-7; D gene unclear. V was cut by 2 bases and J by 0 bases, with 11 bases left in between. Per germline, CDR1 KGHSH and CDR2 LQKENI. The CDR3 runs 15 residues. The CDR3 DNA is TGTGCCAGCTCACCAATCCGGGTGCCCTCCTACGAGCAGTACTTC. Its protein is CASSPIRVPSYEQYF.

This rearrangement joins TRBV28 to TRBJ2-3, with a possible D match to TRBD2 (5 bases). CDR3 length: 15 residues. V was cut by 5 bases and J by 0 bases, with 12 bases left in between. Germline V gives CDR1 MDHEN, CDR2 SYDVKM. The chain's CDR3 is CASSPLAASTDTQYF. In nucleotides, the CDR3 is TGTGCCAGCAGTCCTCTAGCAGCCAGCACAGATACGCAGTATTTT.